This is a list of T cell receptor beta chains from one sample in a study of neurological immune-mediated disorders. TCRdb called the 5' RACE reads again in MiXCR, with one record for every CDR3 protein. The sample has around 30,000 distinct CDR3 sequences, approximately 1.5% seen once; the top ten hold around 9%. Source material: PBMCs. The origin of the receptors is a woman aged 25-40 years with multiple sclerosis. Both conserved end residues are part of each CDR3. A D gene is named only where the DNA matches it firmly. The size entry is marked missing in some rows and otherwise reads once, few, many or a size class.

j_gene: TRBJ1-2; abundance: few; v_gene: TRBV7-9; d_gene: TRBD1; CDR3aa: CASSLGGQGGGYTF; CDR3nt: TGTGCCAGCAGCTTAGGAGGACAGGGCGGAGGCTACACCTTC
j_gene: TRBJ2-2; abundance: many; v_gene: TRBV5-6; d_gene: TRBD1; CDR3aa: CASSERDREFTGELFF; CDR3nt: TGTGCCAGCAGCGAGAGGGACAGGGAGTTCACCGGGGAGCTGTTTTTT
j_gene: TRBJ2-7; abundance: many; v_gene: TRBV7-9; d_gene: TRBD2; CDR3aa: CASSLGLAGGIEQYF; CDR3nt: TGTGCCAGCAGCTTAGGACTAGCGGGGGGAATCGAGCAGTACTTC
j_gene: TRBJ2-3; abundance: many; v_gene: TRBV7-3; d_gene: NA; CDR3aa: CASSLIPATDTQYF; CDR3nt: TGTGCCAGCAGCTTAATTCCCGCGACAGATACGCAGTATTTT
j_gene: TRBJ1-1; abundance: many; v_gene: TRBV4-3; d_gene: NA; CDR3aa: CASSQGIRAGDTEAFF; CDR3nt: TGCGCCAGCAGCCAAGGGATAAGGGCGGGGGACACTGAAGCTTTCTTT
j_gene: TRBJ1-1; abundance: many; v_gene: TRBV18; d_gene: NA; CDR3aa: CASSPDGQGEAFF; CDR3nt: TGTGCCAGCTCACCTGACGGGCAGGGAGAAGCTTTCTTT
j_gene: TRBJ1-6; abundance: many; v_gene: TRBV5-6; d_gene: TRBD1; CDR3aa: CASSSTGVNSPLHF; CDR3nt: TGTGCCAGCAGCTCAACAGGGGTTAATTCACCCCTCCACTTT
j_gene: TRBJ2-1; abundance: many; v_gene: TRBV5-1; d_gene: TRBD1; CDR3aa: CASSFLGTGGGNEQFF; CDR3nt: TGCGCCAGCAGCTTCCTCGGGACAGGGGGAGGCAATGAGCAGTTCTTC
j_gene: TRBJ1-1; abundance: many; v_gene: TRBV7-2; d_gene: NA; CDR3aa: CASSMPGLPRTEAFF; CDR3nt: TGTGCCAGCAGCATGCCTGGACTCCCTCGGACTGAAGCTTTCTTT
j_gene: TRBJ2-1; abundance: many; v_gene: TRBV5-1; d_gene: TRBD2; CDR3aa: CASSRSGRGGSDEQFF; CDR3nt: TGCGCCAGCAGCCGAAGCGGGAGGGGAGGTTCCGATGAGCAGTTCTTC
j_gene: TRBJ1-5; abundance: many; v_gene: TRBV20-1; d_gene: TRBD1; CDR3aa: CSAVDRGRGNQPQHF; CDR3nt: TGCAGTGCGGTTGACAGGGGTAGAGGGAATCAGCCCCAGCATTTT
j_gene: TRBJ1-1; abundance: once; v_gene: TRBV11-3; d_gene: NA; CDR3aa: CASSSLPAEAFF; CDR3nt: TGTGCCAGCAGCTCCCTCCCGGCTGAAGCTTTCTTT
j_gene: TRBJ2-4; abundance: many; v_gene: TRBV5-1; d_gene: TRBD1; CDR3aa: CASSLARGQGAKNIQYF; CDR3nt: TGCGCCAGCAGCTTGGCCAGGGGGCAAGGGGCCAAAAACATTCAGTACTTC
j_gene: TRBJ1-1; abundance: many; v_gene: TRBV29-1; d_gene: NA; CDR3aa: CSVGVTMNTEAFF; CDR3nt: TGCAGCGTTGGGGTGACCATGAACACTGAAGCTTTCTTT
j_gene: TRBJ1-1; abundance: many; v_gene: TRBV7-2; d_gene: NA; CDR3aa: CASSRTAVRAFF; CDR3nt: TGTGCCAGCAGTCGAACAGCCGTGAGGGCTTTCTTT
j_gene: TRBJ2-3; abundance: many; v_gene: TRBV20-1; d_gene: TRBD2; CDR3aa: CSARGTSGFTDTQYF; CDR3nt: TGCAGTGCCAGAGGGACTAGCGGATTCACAGATACGCAGTATTTT
j_gene: TRBJ1-1; abundance: many; v_gene: TRBV5-1; d_gene: NA; CDR3aa: CASSLESVGTEAFF; CDR3nt: TGCGCCAGCAGCTTGGAATCGGTCGGCACTGAAGCTTTCTTT
j_gene: TRBJ1-2; abundance: many; v_gene: TRBV3-1; d_gene: NA; CDR3aa: CASSRGTAYTF; CDR3nt: TGTGCCAGCAGCCGGGGGACCGCTTACACCTTC
j_gene: TRBJ2-7; abundance: many; v_gene: TRBV18; d_gene: NA; CDR3aa: CASSPVPGPYEQYF; CDR3nt: TGTGCCAGCTCACCAGTCCCCGGCCCCTACGAGCAGTACTTC
j_gene: TRBJ1-5; abundance: many; v_gene: TRBV24-1; d_gene: TRBD1; CDR3aa: CATGTGSNQPQHF; CDR3nt: TGTGCCACCGGGACAGGGAGCAATCAGCCCCAGCATTTT
j_gene: TRBJ2-1; abundance: many; v_gene: TRBV24-1; d_gene: TRBD1; CDR3aa: CATSGGTGVYNEQFF; CDR3nt: TGTGCCACCAGTGGAGGGACAGGGGTTTACAATGAGCAGTTCTTC
j_gene: TRBJ2-2; abundance: many; v_gene: TRBV7-6; d_gene: TRBD1; CDR3aa: CASRSGQVGTGELFF; CDR3nt: TGTGCCAGCAGATCCGGACAGGTCGGCACCGGGGAGCTGTTTTTT
j_gene: TRBJ2-4; abundance: many; v_gene: TRBV7-2; d_gene: NA; CDR3aa: CASSYRDSSKNIQYF; CDR3nt: TGTGCCAGCAGCTACAGGGATAGCTCCAAAAACATTCAGTACTTC
j_gene: TRBJ2-4; abundance: many; v_gene: TRBV12-3/TRBV12-4; d_gene: NA; CDR3aa: CASSPGLQGAKNIQYF; CDR3nt: TGTGCCAGCAGCCCTGGTCTCCAGGGAGCCAAAAACATTCAGTACTTC
j_gene: TRBJ1-4; abundance: many; v_gene: TRBV20-1; d_gene: TRBD1; CDR3aa: CSTRDRGEKLFF; CDR3nt: TGCAGTACCCGGGACAGGGGCGAAAAACTGTTTTTT
j_gene: TRBJ2-2; abundance: many; v_gene: TRBV11-2; d_gene: NA; CDR3aa: CASSLVAGELFF; CDR3nt: TGTGCCAGCAGCTTAGTCGCCGGGGAGCTGTTTTTT
j_gene: TRBJ2-2; abundance: many; v_gene: TRBV5-1; d_gene: NA; CDR3aa: CASSLEAISELFF; CDR3nt: TGCGCCAGCAGCTTGGAGGCGATATCCGAGCTGTTTTTT
j_gene: TRBJ2-3; abundance: many; v_gene: TRBV12-3/TRBV12-4; d_gene: NA; CDR3aa: CASGSTDTQYF; CDR3nt: TGTGCCAGCGGCAGTACAGATACGCAGTATTTT
j_gene: TRBJ2-7; abundance: many; v_gene: TRBV20-1; d_gene: TRBD1; CDR3aa: CSASSPGTGSEQYF; CDR3nt: TGCAGTGCTTCTTCCCCGGGGACAGGGAGCGAGCAGTACTTC
j_gene: TRBJ2-7; abundance: many; v_gene: TRBV10-3; d_gene: NA; CDR3aa: CAISESYLEGDEQYF; CDR3nt: TGTGCCATCAGTGAGTCCTATCTGGAAGGGGACGAGCAGTACTTC
j_gene: TRBJ2-5; abundance: many; v_gene: TRBV20-1; d_gene: TRBD2; CDR3aa: CSAEVAGGRKTQYF; CDR3nt: TGCAGTGCGGAGGTAGCGGGGGGCAGGAAGACCCAGTACTTC
j_gene: TRBJ2-4; abundance: many; v_gene: TRBV4-3; d_gene: TRBD1; CDR3aa: CASSQDLSGTGGQNIQYF; CDR3nt: TGCGCCAGCAGCCAAGATCTATCCGGGACAGGGGGCCAAAACATTCAGTACTTC
j_gene: TRBJ2-7; abundance: many; v_gene: TRBV2; d_gene: NA; CDR3aa: CASSGVRVPYEQYF; CDR3nt: TGTGCCAGCAGTGGTGTCAGGGTCCCCTACGAGCAGTACTTC
j_gene: TRBJ1-2; abundance: many; v_gene: TRBV20-1; d_gene: NA; CDR3aa: CSAPVTSGQENYGYTF; CDR3nt: TGCAGTGCTCCAGTGACGTCGGGCCAGGAGAACTATGGCTACACCTTC
j_gene: TRBJ1-1; abundance: many; v_gene: TRBV7-7; d_gene: NA; CDR3aa: CASSYRVETEAFF; CDR3nt: TGTGCCAGCAGTTACAGGGTTGAAACTGAAGCTTTCTTT
j_gene: TRBJ2-5; abundance: many; v_gene: TRBV5-1; d_gene: TRBD1; CDR3aa: CASRGTAQETQYF; CDR3nt: TGCGCCAGCAGAGGGACAGCCCAAGAGACCCAGTACTTC
j_gene: TRBJ2-1; abundance: many; v_gene: TRBV20-1; d_gene: NA; CDR3aa: CSTRGTSYNEQFF; CDR3nt: TGCAGTACCAGGGGGACTTCCTACAATGAGCAGTTCTTC
j_gene: TRBJ2-7; abundance: NA; v_gene: TRBV7-2; d_gene: NA; CDR3aa: CASSSGPPRDEQYF; CDR3nt: TGTGCCAGCAGCTCGGGGCCTCCGAGGGATGAGCAGTACTTC
j_gene: TRBJ1-2; abundance: many; v_gene: TRBV9; d_gene: NA; CDR3aa: CASSVAQTDPLYGYTF; CDR3nt: TGTGCCAGCAGCGTAGCTCAGACGGATCCTTTGTATGGCTACACCTTC
j_gene: TRBJ2-7; abundance: many; v_gene: TRBV9; d_gene: NA; CDR3aa: CASSAEGWTYEQYF; CDR3nt: TGTGCCAGCAGCGCTGAAGGGTGGACCTACGAGCAGTACTTC
j_gene: TRBJ1-4; abundance: many; v_gene: TRBV12-3/TRBV12-4; d_gene: TRBD1; CDR3aa: CASAQGATNEKLFF; CDR3nt: TGTGCCAGCGCCCAGGGGGCCACTAATGAAAAACTGTTTTTT
j_gene: TRBJ2-5; abundance: many; v_gene: TRBV9; d_gene: TRBD2; CDR3aa: CASSPGLAGVETQYF; CDR3nt: TGTGCCAGCAGCCCCGGGCTAGCGGGGGTGGAGACCCAGTACTTC
j_gene: TRBJ1-5; abundance: many; v_gene: TRBV20-1; d_gene: TRBD1; CDR3aa: CSAGTGDSNQPQHF; CDR3nt: TGCAGTGCTGGGACAGGGGACAGCAATCAGCCCCAGCATTTT
j_gene: TRBJ1-2; abundance: many; v_gene: TRBV7-2; d_gene: NA; CDR3aa: CASSSGLAYGYTF; CDR3nt: TGTGCCAGCAGTTCGGGACTGGCCTATGGCTACACCTTC
j_gene: TRBJ1-2; abundance: many; v_gene: TRBV6-6; d_gene: NA; CDR3aa: CASSADRVPLKDGYTF; CDR3nt: TGTGCCAGCAGTGCGGACAGAGTGCCATTAAAGGATGGCTACACCTTC
j_gene: TRBJ1-2; abundance: many; v_gene: TRBV24-1; d_gene: TRBD1; CDR3aa: CATSDPGQGGGYTF; CDR3nt: TGTGCCACCAGTGACCCCGGACAGGGGGGTGGCTACACCTTC
j_gene: TRBJ1-1; abundance: many; v_gene: TRBV6-4; d_gene: NA; CDR3aa: CASSDSWGTEAFF; CDR3nt: TGTGCCAGCAGTGACTCGTGGGGCACTGAAGCTTTCTTT
j_gene: TRBJ2-5; abundance: many; v_gene: TRBV11-1; d_gene: NA; CDR3aa: CASSPRWGETQYF; CDR3nt: TGTGCCAGCAGTCCCCGGTGGGGAGAGACCCAGTACTTC
j_gene: TRBJ1-6; abundance: many; v_gene: TRBV14; d_gene: NA; CDR3aa: CASSEDSLPNSPLHF; CDR3nt: TGTGCCAGCAGCGAGGACTCCTTACCGAATTCACCCCTCCACTTT
j_gene: TRBJ2-2; abundance: many; v_gene: TRBV9; d_gene: TRBD2; CDR3aa: CASSPSAGRNGELFF; CDR3nt: TGTGCCAGCAGCCCCTCAGCCGGGAGGAACGGGGAGCTGTTTTTT
j_gene: TRBJ2-7; abundance: many; v_gene: TRBV3-1; d_gene: NA; CDR3aa: CASSQVPGPLSYEQYF; CDR3nt: TGTGCCAGCAGCCAAGTGCCGGGACCTCTCTCCTACGAGCAGTACTTC
j_gene: TRBJ2-3; abundance: many; v_gene: TRBV12-3/TRBV12-4; d_gene: NA; CDR3aa: CATLFGNTQYF; CDR3nt: TGTGCCACCCTTTTCGGTAATACGCAGTATTTT